The 4 T cell receptor beta chains listed next were all sequenced from one sample in a study of memory CD4+ T cells and cytomegalovirus serostatus (dated 2019 in TCRdb). The method behind the library was the immunoSEQ multiplex PCR assay. The table comes from immuneACCESS by way of TCRdb, which keeps in-frame sequences with V and J called. Part of the clones is missing from these tables; in studies checked, under half for an unresolved V gene and the rest for unknown reasons. This sample holds about 53,000 clones; around 80% were observed only once. The ten largest clonotypes hold 0.77% of the sample. A FACSAria II was used to sort memory CD4+ T cells, defined as single viable CD3+CD4+CD8-CD45RO+ cells. The sample consisted of memory CD4+ T cells from blood. Receptors were obtained from an adult in good health and CMV-seronegative.

The chain uses TRBV6-4 and TRBJ1-3, with TRBD1 matching over 9 bases. The V gene's germline CDR1 is MRHNA and CDR2 SNTAGT. The CDR3 is made up of 18 amino acids. Losses at the gene ends were 0 bases for V and 2 bases for J; bases not matched to a gene: 8. CDR3 coding DNA: TGTGCCAGCAGTGACTCTGGGACAGGGTCCCCCACTGGAAACACCATATATTTT. It specifies CASSDSGTGSPTGNTIYF.

The V call is TRBV30, the J call TRBJ1-2; possibly TRBD1 for D (6 bases). Germline CDR1 reads GTSNPN; CDR2 reads SVGIG (reference sequence). This CDR3 spans 16 amino acids. V shed 1 base and J shed 4 bases, with 19 bases lying between them. CDR3 sequence: CAWSGTRQVTLYGYTF. CDR3 sequence (DNA): TGTGCCTGGAGTGGAACCAGACAGGTGACCCTCTATGGCTACACCTTC.

CDR3 in DNA: TGTGCCAGCAGCTCCTCGGCGAGAGCGACCTACGAGCAGTACTTC. It encodes CASSSSARATYEQYF. V gene TRBV7-9 combines with J gene TRBJ2-7; D is undetermined. Per germline, CDR1 SEHNR and CDR2 FQNEAQ (reference sequence). Trimming took off 4 bases at V and 2 bases at J, with 15 bases between the two ends. This CDR3 has 15 residues. The whole variable domain, remainder taken from reference TRBV7-9 and TRBJ2-7, is DTGVSQNPRHKITKRGQNVTFRCDPISEHNRLYWYRQTLGQGPEFLTYFQNEAQLEKSRLLSDRFSAERPKGSFSTLEIQRTEQGDSAMYLCASSSSARATYEQYFGPGTRLTVT.

The chain combines TRBV19 with TRBJ1-1, with a possible D match to TRBD1 (5 bases). Trimming left V 5 bases short and J 3 bases short, with 19 bases between. This CDR3 region has 16 residues. Germline values: CDR1 LNHDA, CDR2 SQIVND (reference sequence). This CDR3 reads CASSLGPGPGDTEAFF. CDR3 coding DNA: TGTGCCAGTAGTCTTGGCCCTGGGCCGGGGGACACTGAAGCTTTCTTT.